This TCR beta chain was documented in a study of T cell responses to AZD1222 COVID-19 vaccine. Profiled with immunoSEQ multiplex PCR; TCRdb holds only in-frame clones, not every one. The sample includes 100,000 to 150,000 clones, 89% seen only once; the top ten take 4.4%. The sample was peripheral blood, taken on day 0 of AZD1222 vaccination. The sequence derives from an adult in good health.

In nucleotides, the CDR3 is TGTGCCAGCAGCCCCCAGCATGGTGGAAACACCATATATTTT. Translated: CASSPQHGGNTIYF. This sequence joins TRBV7-9 and TRBJ1-3; D unclear. V lost 5 bases and J lost 3, with 11 bases in between. The CDR3 loop spans 14 amino acids. Germline V gives CDR1 SEHNR, CDR2 FQNEAQ (reference sequence).